This TCR beta chain came from a study of T cell repertoires in cytomegalovirus infection. Study overall: Public TCR beta signature analysis indicated the presence of both CMV infection and matching HLA type. Study-wide points: Of the TCR beta families, the public ones yielded a cumulative frequency that identified carriers of CMV plus the relevant HLA. Ex vivo, HLA-C-restricted CMV-specific TCR beta clonotypes prevailed over the rest of the response.

Germline values: CDR1 KGHSH, CDR2 LQKENI. This CDR3 has 15 residues. V lost 5 bases to trimming and J lost 4 bases; unmatched junction nucleotides: 9. TCRdb re-analysed the reads in MiXCR, keeping a single row per CDR3 protein. In the table there are hundreds of thousands of distinct CDR3 sequences, 31% of which are singletons. A note on this clonotype: Its antigen is unidentified.

Material for sequencing was PBMCs. This rearrangement joins TRBV18 to TRBJ2-3; 7 nucleotides line up with TRBD1. The receptor was isolated from a human donor in good health (CMV status not recorded). Some clones in this sample may be carry-over from other donors' samples. The CDR3 sequence: CASSEVGTAPDTQYF. In nucleotides, the CDR3 is TGTGCCAGCTCAGAAGTTGGGACAGCCCCAGATACGCAGTATTTT.